The sequence of this T cell receptor (beta chain) was determined in a study of T cell responses to AZD1222 COVID-19 vaccine. TCRdb's copy holds only in-frame clones and misses some; the assay was immunoSEQ multiplex PCR. The sample contains 110,000 or so clones, more than 70% of which appear only once. J was trimmed by 6 bases and V by 4 bases; bases with no gene match: 5. The germline gives CDR1 KGHSH, CDR2 LQKENI. The CDR3 consists of 14 residues. This material consisted of peripheral blood, taken 28 days after the second AZD1222 dose. V usage is TRBV18 and J usage is TRBJ1-3; 8 bases map to TRBD1. This clonotype was obtained from an adult who received the AZD1222 COVID-19 vaccine. The CDR3 loop reads CASSRAGGSNTIYF. The CDR3 DNA follows: TGTGCCAGCTCACGAGCAGGGGGCTCAAACACCATATATTTT.